The next 30 T cell receptor beta chains were all read from a single sample in a study of molecular identifiers for immune sequencing clone quantification. TCRdb re-analysed the PCR reads in MiXCR, keeping a single row per CDR3 protein. Here the sample spans approximately 500,000 distinct CDR3 sequences, over 20% being singletons. The specimen was naive CD8+ T cells from blood, with Jurkat cell RNA spiked in. Subset defined: FACS-sorted CD8+CD4-CCR7+CD45RA+ naive T cells. These receptors all come from a human donor in good health. Some libraries in this study had Jurkat cell RNA spiked in.

This clonotype was observed many times. The DNA of the CDR3 is TGTGCCAGCTCCATAGCGGGAGGTTCGTACGAGCAGTACTTC. Translating gives CASSIAGGSYEQYF. The V and J genes are TRBV7-2 and TRBJ2-7, with 10 bases matching TRBD2. The CDR3 covers 14 residues. CDR1 and CDR2 (germline): SGHTA, FQGNSA. J gave up 4 bases and V 8 bases, and 8 bases lay outside the gene matches.

The genes are TRBV6-6 and TRBJ1-1; D not resolved. V shed 6 bases and J shed 4 bases, with 21 bases lying between them. The CDR3 extends over 16 amino acids. Germline lookup yields CDR1 MNHNY and CDR2 SVGAGI (reference sequence). As DNA, the CDR3 is TGTGCCAGCAGCCCCATGGAGACACGGCTGGGCACTGAAGCTTTCTTT. Translating gives CASSPMETRLGTEAFF.

This chain uses TRBV19 with TRBJ1-1; possibly TRBD1 for D (6 bases). Deletions cut 3 bases from V and 4 bases from J, with 18 bases between. The CDR3 extends over 16 amino acids. Germline CDR1 is LNHDA and CDR2 is SQIVND (reference sequence). The CDR3 DNA sequence: TGTGCCAGTAGTATTTCCCTGGCAGGGGTGAGCACTGAAGCTTTCTTT. This codes for CASSISLAGVSTEAFF.

This clonotype was picked up many times. The CDR3 spells CASSQAERSAYSNQPQHF. CDR3 coding DNA: TGCGCCAGCAGTCAAGCGGAGCGCAGCGCGTATAGCAATCAGCCCCAGCATTTT. The chain combines TRBV23-1 with TRBJ1-5; no clear D gene. TRBV23-1 is treated as an ORF (open reading frame) with a function not yet certain. V was cut by 2 bases and J by 0 bases, with 17 bases left in between. This CDR3 is built from 18 residues.

A few counts support this clonotype. The chain links TRBV4-3 to TRBJ2-7, with D unclear. Deletions cut 0 bases from V and 7 bases from J, with 7 bases between. Germline V gene sequence: CDR1 LGHNA, CDR2 YSLEER. The CDR3 covers 12 residues. CDR3: CASSQERQEQYF. Written as DNA, the CDR3 is TGCGCCAGCAGCCAAGAGAGGCAAGAGCAGTACTTC.

This clonotype was seen many times. This chain uses TRBV20-1 with TRBJ2-3; D unresolved. The germline V gene has CDR1 DFQATT and CDR2 SNEGSKA (reference sequence). Trimming removed 0 bases from V and 2 bases from J, with 12 bases in between. The CDR3 totals 15 residues. CDR3 sequence (DNA): TGCAGTGCTAGAGATCTGAGGTCAGCCACAGATACGCAGTATTTT. Its protein product is CSARDLRSATDTQYF.

The chain joins TRBV20-1 to TRBJ2-1; D is unclear. The CDR3 length is 16 residues. Trimming cost V 1 base and J 0 bases, with 13 bases left between them. Germline V gene lookup returns CDR1 DFQATT and CDR2 SNEGSKA (reference sequence). The CDR3 DNA reads as TGCAGTGCTAGAGTTTCAGCTAGTCACTCCTACAATGAGCAGTTCTTC. Its translation: CSARVSASHSYNEQFF.

This clonotype was detected only a few times. The chain uses TRBV4-1 and TRBJ1-1; TRBD1 might be the D (5 bases). Germline V gene sequence: CDR1 MGHRA, CDR2 YSYEKL. The CDR3 runs 13 residues. V was cut by 2 bases and J by 5 bases, with 9 bases left in between. The CDR3 bases are TGCGCCAGCAGCCAAAGGGGAAGAACTGAAGCTTTCTTT. Amino acids: CASSQRGRTEAFF.

This clonotype was recorded at least ten times. The chain combines TRBV21-1 with TRBJ1-1. TRBV21-1 represents a pseudogene. The CDR3 consists of 15 residues. The chain's CDR3 is CASSRHSPRNTEAFF. CDR3 nucleotides: TGTGCCAGCAGCAGGCACAGCCCCAGGAACACTGAAGCTTTCTTT.

This clonotype has a handful of counts. The gene calls are TRBV18 and TRBJ1-5; D unresolved. The CDR3 extends over 14 amino acids. V was shortened by 2 bases and J by 0 bases, with 5 bases between the two germline ends. Germline V gives CDR1 KGHSH, CDR2 LQKENI. DNA for the CDR3: TGTGCCAGCTCACCATACGGTAGCAATCAGCCCCAGCATTTT. This encodes CASSPYGSNQPQHF. Looking up the rest from reference TRBV18 and TRBJ1-5 gives the full variable domain: NAGVMQNPRHLVRRRGQEARLRCSPMKGHSHVYWYRQLPEEGLKFMVYLQKENIIDESGMPKERFSAEFPKEGPSILRIQQVVRGDSAAYFCASSPYGSNQPQHFGDGTRLSIL.

This clonotype has ten or more counts. CDR3 sequence: CASSLGGGLDTEAFF. CDR3 in DNA: TGTGCCAGCAGCTTAGGAGGGGGGTTGGACACTGAAGCTTTCTTT. The chain links TRBV7-9 to TRBJ1-1; TRBD1 might be the D (6 bases). The CDR3 loop spans 15 amino acids. Trimming took 1 base from V and 3 from J, leaving 12 bases between them. From germline, CDR1 is SEHNR and CDR2 FQNEAQ (reference sequence).

V usage is TRBV30 and J usage is TRBJ2-7; D gene unclear. The CDR3 loop spans 12 amino acids. Germline V CDR1 and CDR2: GTSNPN, SVGIG (reference sequence). The germline V and J ends were trimmed by 3 bases and 4 bases, with 10 bases remaining between them. The CDR3 nucleotides are TGTGCCTGGAGCCTATCACTGTACGAGCAGTACTTC. Amino acids: CAWSLSLYEQYF. Full variable domain (outside the CDR3, taken from reference TRBV30 and TRBJ2-7): SQTIHQWPATLVQPVGSPLSLECTVEGTSNPNLYWYRQAAGRGLQLLFYSVGIGQISSEVPQNLSASRPQDRQFILSSKKLLLSDSGFYLCAWSLSLYEQYFGPGTRLTVT.

This clonotype was seen more than once but under ten times. This chain joins TRBV24-1 and TRBJ2-2; 10 nucleotides line up with TRBD2. CDR3 size: 16 residues. V shed 7 bases, J shed 2 bases, and the junction held 6 bases outside the gene matches. CDR1 KGHDR and CDR2 SFDVKD come from the germline V gene. The CDR3 region has the DNA TGTGCCACCAGCGACAGGACTAGCGGAAACACCGGGGAGCTGTTTTTT. This sequence encodes CATSDRTSGNTGELFF.

This clonotype was seen only a few times. This chain links TRBV4-3 with TRBJ1-1, with D possibly being TRBD1 (5 bases). This CDR3 is 15 amino acids long. The germline V gene encodes CDR1 LGHNA and CDR2 YSLEER. Trimming took off 1 base at V and 3 bases at J, with 12 bases between the two ends. The CDR3 coding sequence is TGCGCCAGCAGCCAAGGGGAGGGGTGGGACACTGAAGCTTTCTTT. Protein: CASSQGEGWDTEAFF.

V gene TRBV19 combines with J gene TRBJ2-1, with 7 bases matching TRBD2. V was pared by 5 bases and J by 2 bases, with 6 bases of the junction left unmatched. Germline V gene data show CDR1 as LNHDA and CDR2 as SQIVND (reference sequence). The CDR3 has 15 amino acids. The DNA for the CDR3 is TGTGCCAGTAGTCCTAGCGGTCTTACCTACAATGAGCAGTTCTTC. Its protein is CASSPSGLTYNEQFF. The entire variable domain, with the rest obtained from reference TRBV19 and TRBJ2-1, is as follows: DGGITQSPKYLFRKEGQNVTLSCEQNLNHDAMYWYRQDPGQGLRLIYYSQIVNDFQKGDIAEGYSVSREKKESFPLTVTSAQKNPTAFYLCASSPSGLTYNEQFFGPGTRLTVL.

This clonotype was seen ten or more times. The chain links TRBV23-1 to TRBJ2-5; no reliable D call. TRBV23-1 is marked as an open reading frame, function uncertain. This CDR3 spans 16 amino acids. Trimming took 4 bases from V and 3 from J, leaving 18 bases between them. For the CDR3, the DNA is TGCGCCAGCAGTCCCCACCCCGGGTGGCGGAAAGAGACCCAGTACTTC. The encoded protein is CASSPHPGWRKETQYF.

This chain joins TRBV30 and TRBJ2-7; 10 nucleotides match TRBD2. V lost 2 bases and J lost 1; bases outside the gene matches: 5. The CDR3 is made up of 15 amino acids. CDR1 and CDR2 from the germline V gene are GTSNPN and SVGIG (reference sequence). CDR3 sequence (DNA): TGTGCCTGGAGTTCCCGGACTAGCGGATCCTACGAGCAGTACTTC. Its protein is CAWSSRTSGSYEQYF.

This clonotype was picked up a small number of times. This CDR3 is CASTVTAISGNTIYF. CDR3 DNA sequence: TGTGCCAGCACCGTGACTGCTATCTCTGGAAACACCATATATTTT. V and J are TRBV6-2 or TRBV6-3 and TRBJ1-3, with D unresolved. CDR3 size: 15 residues. In germline, CDR1 is MNHEY, CDR2 SVGEGT. V gave up 7 bases and J gave up 0 bases, with 13 bases separating them.

The table lists this clonotype with a few counts. The chain joins TRBV27 to TRBJ2-1, with 12 positions matching TRBD2. The germline V gene encodes CDR1 MNHEY and CDR2 SMNVEV (reference sequence). V trimming: 5 bases; J trimming: 0 bases; junction bases outside the gene matches: 2. The CDR3 is 16 residues long. The DNA of the CDR3 is TGTGCCAGCAGTCTAGCGGGAGGGCCCTCCTACAATGAGCAGTTCTTC. It translates to CASSLAGGPSYNEQFF.

The gene calls are TRBV5-4 and TRBJ2-3; TRBD2 agrees at 8 bases. CDR1 and CDR2 (germline): SGHNT, YYREEE (reference sequence). The CDR3 length is 18 residues. The trim removed 1 base at V and 2 bases at J, leaving 12 bases unmatched. The DNA of the CDR3 is TGTGCCAGCAGCTTGCCGAATACATCTAGCGGGTTCACAGATACGCAGTATTTT. The encoded protein is CASSLPNTSSGFTDTQYF.

As regards this clonotype: A read error may be the cause here, since a much bigger clone is one base away. The genes are TRBV14 and TRBJ2-1, with D tentatively TRBD1 (6 bases). This CDR3 region has 13 residues. Looked up from germline, CDR1 is SGHDN and CDR2 is FVKESK. This chain's CDR3 is CASGQAGANEQFF. DNA for the CDR3: TGTGCCAGCGGCCAAGCAGGGGCTAATGAGCAGTTCTTC.

In its sample, this clonotype was seen many times. The rearrangement links TRBV4-3 to TRBJ1-1; the D gene is possibly TRBD1 (6 bases). CDR3 length: 15 residues. V was shortened by 0 bases and J by 3 bases, with 11 bases between the two germline ends. Germline CDR1 is LGHNA and CDR2 is YSLEER. In nucleotides, the CDR3 is TGCGCCAGCAGCCAAGATAAGAAGGGGGACACTGAAGCTTTCTTT. Residues: CASSQDKKGDTEAFF.

V and J are TRBV27 and TRBJ2-1; D possibly corresponds to TRBD2 (5 bases). With 0 bases removed from V and 0 bases from J, the gap between germline ends came to 18 bases. From germline, CDR1 is MNHEY and CDR2 SMNVEV (reference sequence). The CDR3 totals 19 residues. CDR3 in amino acids: CASSLSITRAPSSYNEQFF. In DNA, the CDR3 is TGTGCCAGCAGTTTATCGATTACTAGGGCCCCGAGCTCCTACAATGAGCAGTTCTTC.

This clonotype was counted between two and nine times. The rearrangement links TRBV12-3 or TRBV12-4 to TRBJ1-2; TRBD1 matches 8 bases. V trimming: 6 bases; J trimming: 0 bases; junction bases outside the gene matches: 9. CDR3 length: 16 residues. CDR3 in amino acids: CASSPSADRANYGYTF. CDR3 nucleotides: TGTGCCAGCAGCCCTTCCGCGGACAGGGCTAACTATGGCTACACCTTC.

This clonotype was observed at least ten times. The V and J genes are TRBV6-2 or TRBV6-3 and TRBJ2-7, with D tentatively TRBD1 (6 bases). The CDR3 is 15 amino acids. The ends were cut back, 0 bases at V and 3 bases at J, with 12 bases in the middle. The germline V gene encodes CDR1 MNHEY and CDR2 SVGEGT. The DNA of the CDR3 is TGTGCCAGCAGTTACTCGTATCAGGGGAACTACGAGCAGTACTTC. Translated, it gives CASSYSYQGNYEQYF.

This clonotype was seen many times. The V gene is TRBV7-6, the J gene TRBJ1-1; 8 positions match TRBD1. This CDR3 spans 14 amino acids. Germline V lookup: CDR1 SGHVS, CDR2 FNYEAQ. The V gene end was trimmed by 2 bases and the J gene end by 5 bases; junction bases not matched to a gene: 4. The CDR3 loop reads CASSLRTGSTEAFF. DNA of the CDR3: TGTGCCAGCAGCTTACGGACAGGGAGTACTGAAGCTTTCTTT.

The V call is TRBV30, the J call TRBJ1-1, with a possible D match to TRBD1 (5 bases). Trimming removed 0 bases at V and 1 base at J, with 12 bases between. Germline lookup yields CDR1 GTSNPN and CDR2 SVGIG (reference sequence). The CDR3 has 15 amino acids. CDR3 in amino acids: CAWSVWAGTNTEAFF. In DNA, the CDR3 is TGTGCCTGGAGTGTTTGGGCAGGGACGAACACTGAAGCTTTCTTT.

This clonotype has at least ten counts. This chain links TRBV7-6 with TRBJ2-2, with D maybe TRBD1 (6 bases). The CDR3 consists of 16 residues. V shed 6 bases and J shed 2 bases, with 16 bases lying between them. Germline-derived CDR1 and CDR2 are SGHVS and FNYEAQ. Here the CDR3 DNA reads TGTGCCAGCAGTCCCGACCCGGGACACAACACCGGGGAGCTGTTTTTT. Encoded protein: CASSPDPGHNTGELFF.

This chain links TRBV14 with TRBJ1-2; D uncertain. Trimming removed 4 bases at V and 4 bases at J, with 22 bases between. The CDR3 runs 17 residues. The germline CDR1 and CDR2 sequences are SGHDN and FVKESK. CDR3 amino acids: CASSPTFGEPEVYGYTF. CDR3 DNA sequence: TGTGCCAGCAGCCCCACCTTTGGGGAGCCAGAGGTCTATGGCTACACCTTC.

This clonotype was observed a few times. The V gene is TRBV5-1, the J gene TRBJ2-7, with 9 bases identical to TRBD2. CDR1 and CDR2 from the germline V gene are SGHRS and YFSETQ. The ends lost 1 base at V and 5 bases at J; junction bases unmatched: 7. The length of the CDR3 is 15 residues. The CDR3 nucleotides read TGCGCCAGCAGCTTGACGAGCGGGAGGAGAAACGAGCAGTACTTC. This codes for CASSLTSGRRNEQYF.